What follows are 10 T cell receptor beta chains derived from one specimen sequenced in a study of T-cell reconstitution after alpha-beta-depleted transplantation in children. Unique molecular identifiers were used in preparing the TCRbeta library. MiXCR was run by TCRdb on the PCR reads, yielding one entry per CDR3 protein. The sample lists 800,000 to 1,000,000 distinct CDR3 sequences, about 29% seen once, with 25% to 35% in the top ten. Material: PBMCs, mostly from graft donor cells, obtained 360 days after TCRalphabeta/CD19-depleted stem cell transplant. These receptor sequences come from a boy under two years old who had a stem cell transplant for SCID, so the T cells may come from the graft donor.

This chain connects TRBV7-2 to TRBJ1-5; unclear D gene. This CDR3 has 12 amino acids. Germline values: CDR1 SGHTA, CDR2 FQGNSA. V lost 2 bases and J 7 bases, leaving 6 bases between the germline ends. This chain's CDR3 is CASSLTAQPQHF. CDR3 DNA: TGTGCCAGCAGCTTAACGGCCCAGCCCCAGCATTTT.

This clonotype was seen at least ten times. The chain combines TRBV4-3 with TRBJ1-1, with a weak D call TRBD1 (5 bases). CDR1 is LGHNA, CDR2 YSLEER, per germline. V lost 4 bases, J lost 0 bases, and 12 bases lay in between. This CDR3 comprises 15 residues. The chain's CDR3 is CASSLVRGMNTEAFF. For the CDR3, the DNA is TGCGCCAGCAGCCTTGTCCGGGGGATGAACACTGAAGCTTTCTTT.

With regard to this clonotype: This may come from a read error, since a much larger clone is one base off. The CDR3 region is CASWAGANVLTF. As DNA, the CDR3 is TGTGCCAGCTGGGCTGGGGCCAACGTCCTGACTTTC. V and J are TRBV6-6 and TRBJ2-6, with D unresolved. CDR3 length: 12 residues. Germline CDR1 is MNHNY and CDR2 is SVGAGI (reference sequence). With 8 bases removed from V and 2 bases from J, the gap between germline ends came to 4 bases.

The chain employs TRBV18 and TRBJ2-7; D uncertain. From germline, CDR1 is KGHSH and CDR2 LQKENI. The CDR3 has 12 residues. Trimming stripped 3 bases from V and 4 bases from J, with 7 bases between. The CDR3: CASSPNTYEQYV. The DNA for the CDR3 is TGTGCCAGCTCACCCAATACATACGAGCAGTACGTC.

The chain has TRBV6-1 and TRBJ1-2; 9 nucleotides agree with TRBD1. Germline V CDR1 and CDR2: MNHNS, SASEGT. With 7 bases clipped from V and 0 bases from J, the junction kept 12 bases outside the gene matches. CDR3 size: 17 residues. The CDR3 protein is CASTRTGTGLTNYGYTF. CDR3 DNA sequence: TGTGCCAGCACCCGAACCGGGACAGGGCTAACTAACTATGGCTACACCTTC.

The CDR3 bases are TGCGCCAGCAGCCAAGAGATTGGGGACGGGGCTACGAATGAGCAGTTCTTC. It is translated as CASSQEIGDGATNEQFF. The chain employs TRBV4-3 and TRBJ2-1; D could derive from TRBD1 or TRBD2 (5 bases each). The germline CDR1 and CDR2 sequences are LGHNA and YSLEER. The CDR3 is 17 amino acids. Trimming pared 0 bases from V and 7 bases from J, leaving 19 bases between.

This clonotype appeared a few times. The V and J genes are TRBV5-1 and TRBJ1-1; no clear D. Germline values: CDR1 SGHRS, CDR2 YFSETQ. The CDR3 length is 15 residues. Trimming cost V 2 bases and J 2 bases, with 13 bases left between them. Here the CDR3 DNA reads TGCGCCAGCAGCTTAATCATAAGCCAAAACACTGAAGCTTTCTTT. Translation gives CASSLIISQNTEAFF.

This clonotype has just a few counts. The rearrangement uses TRBV6-1 and TRBJ2-7; weak D call: TRBD2 (5 bases). The CDR3 consists of 15 residues. V dropped 8 bases and J dropped 4 bases, with 21 bases sitting between them. CDR1 is MNHNS, CDR2 SASEGT, per germline. In DNA form, the CDR3 reads TGTGCCAGCCCGTCGCCAGTAGGGTCGGGGTACGAGCAGTACTTC. Amino acids: CASPSPVGSGYEQYF.

This clonotype was recorded many times. The chain couples TRBV12-3 or TRBV12-4 to TRBJ2-2, with a tentative D call TRBD2 (5 bases). The CDR3 contains 13 residues. V shed 3 bases and J shed 6 bases, with 8 bases lying between them. The CDR3 sequence: CASSLGSAGELFF. The CDR3 nucleotides are TGTGCCAGCAGTTTGGGTAGCGCCGGGGAGCTGTTTTTT.

The genes are TRBV20-1 and TRBJ2-7; no clear D. Looked up from germline, CDR1 is DFQATT and CDR2 is SNEGSKA (reference sequence). This CDR3 region has 14 residues. The germline V and J ends were trimmed by 6 bases and 4 bases, with 19 bases remaining between them. The CDR3 sequence is CSAKGPLSPYEQYF. The CDR3 coding sequence is TGCAGTGCCAAAGGGCCCCTCTCCCCTTACGAGCAGTACTTC.